The 8 T cell receptor beta chains in this list originate from one sample, sequenced in a study of blood T cell repertoires in COVID-19. Produced via immunoSEQ multiplex PCR; TCRdb's table is partial and in-frame only. The sample lists approximately 300,000 clones, about 85% occurring once. Input material: PBMCs or T cells enriched from blood (not recorded which). All receptors come from a woman under 40 who had recovered from COVID-19.

On this clone itself: This same CDR3 is encoded by further DNA sequences in the sample. The chain links TRBV5-1 to TRBJ1-2, with 10 bases aligning to TRBD1. With V trimmed by 0 bases and J by 4 bases, 0 bases remained unmatched. This CDR3 has 14 residues. Germline values: CDR1 SGHRS, CDR2 YFSETQ. The CDR3: CASSLGDRGYGYTF. The CDR3 DNA reads TGCGCCAGCAGCTTGGGGGACAGGGGCTATGGCTACACCTTC.

This clone has a single count. The genes are TRBV7-6 and TRBJ2-1, with TRBD1 matching over 7 bases. Germline V lookup: CDR1 SGHVS, CDR2 FNYEAQ. V lost 5 bases to trimming and J lost 6 bases; unmatched junction nucleotides: 10. The CDR3 is made up of 15 amino acids. In DNA form, the CDR3 reads TGTGCCAGCAGCCAACAAGCCGGGGACAGCAATGAGCAGTTCTTC. It yields the protein CASSQQAGDSNEQFF. The variable domain in full, with the rest retrieved from reference TRBV7-6 and TRBJ2-1, is GAGVSQSPRYKVTKRGQDVALRCDPISGHVSLYWYRQALGQGPEFLTYFNYEAQQDKSGLPNDRFSAERPEGSISTLTIQRTEQRDSAMYRCASSQQAGDSNEQFFGPGTRLTVL.

This chain uses TRBV6-2 or TRBV6-3 with TRBJ1-3; D is ambiguous. CDR3 length: 14 amino acids. The V gene's germline CDR1 is MNHEY and CDR2 SVGEGT. V lost 5 bases and J lost 0, with 8 bases in between. The chain's CDR3 is CASSRISSGNTIYF. DNA for the CDR3: TGTGCCAGCAGTCGTATCAGCTCTGGAAACACCATATATTTT.

The genes are TRBV6-5 and TRBJ1-4; D perhaps matches TRBD1 (6 bases). The CDR3 loop spans 13 amino acids. Germline V gene sequence: CDR1 MNHEY, CDR2 SVGAGI. Trimming left V 8 bases short and J 3 bases short, with 10 bases between. As DNA, the CDR3 is TGTGCCAGCTCCGACAGGCCTAATGAAAAACTGTTTTTT. Translation gives CASSDRPNEKLFF.

This chain links TRBV5-8 with TRBJ2-7; maybe TRBD1 (5 bases). V was cut by 5 bases and J by 3 bases, with 12 bases left in between. Germline V gene data show CDR1 as SGHTS and CDR2 as YDEGEE. The CDR3 consists of 13 residues. CDR3 nucleotide sequence: TGTGCCAGCAGACAGGCCTCAATCTACGAGCAGTACTTC. It specifies CASRQASIYEQYF.

This sequence joins TRBV11-1 and TRBJ2-2, with 9 positions matching TRBD2. There are 16 residues in the CDR3. Germline V gene sequence: CDR1 SGHAT, CDR2 FQDESV (reference sequence). The V and J ends lost 3 bases and 4 bases, in that order; junction bases with no gene match: 6. The CDR3 coding sequence is TGTGCCAGCAGCTTTGTGACTAGCGGCGCCACCGGGGAGCTGTTTTTT. Protein product: CASSFVTSGATGELFF.

The V and J genes are TRBV6-6 and TRBJ1-2; 7 bases fit TRBD1. V was pared by 8 bases and J by 4 bases, with 7 bases of the junction left unmatched. In germline, CDR1 is MNHNY, CDR2 SVGAGI (reference sequence). The CDR3 extends over 13 amino acids. The DNA of the CDR3 is TGTGCCAGCGAAGGGGGCGCTGGCTATGGCTACACCTTC. Residues: CASEGGAGYGYTF.

The rearrangement joins TRBV2 to TRBJ1-1, with D hard to call. Trimming removed 0 bases from V and 6 bases from J, with 14 bases in between. Germline CDR1 reads SNHLY; CDR2 reads FYNNEI. This CDR3 has 15 amino acids. The CDR3, as DNA: TGTGCCAGCAGTGAAGCGCTCGGGATCCCACCTGAAGCTTTCTTT. Its protein is CASSEALGIPPEAFF.